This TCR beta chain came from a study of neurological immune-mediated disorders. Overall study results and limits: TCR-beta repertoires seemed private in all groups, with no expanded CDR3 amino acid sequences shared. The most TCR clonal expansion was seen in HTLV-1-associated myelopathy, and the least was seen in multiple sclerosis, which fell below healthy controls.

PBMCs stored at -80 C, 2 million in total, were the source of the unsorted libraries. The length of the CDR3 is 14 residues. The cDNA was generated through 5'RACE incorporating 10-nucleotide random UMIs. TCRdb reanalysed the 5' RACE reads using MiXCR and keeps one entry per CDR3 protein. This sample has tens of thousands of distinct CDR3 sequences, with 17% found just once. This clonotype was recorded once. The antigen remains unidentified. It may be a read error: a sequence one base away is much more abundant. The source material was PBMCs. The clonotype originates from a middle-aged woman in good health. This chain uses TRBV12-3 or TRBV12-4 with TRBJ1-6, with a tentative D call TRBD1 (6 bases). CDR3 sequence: CASSLGAVGSPLQF. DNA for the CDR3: TGTGCCAGCAGTTTGGGGGCCGTCGGTTCACCCCTCCAATTT.